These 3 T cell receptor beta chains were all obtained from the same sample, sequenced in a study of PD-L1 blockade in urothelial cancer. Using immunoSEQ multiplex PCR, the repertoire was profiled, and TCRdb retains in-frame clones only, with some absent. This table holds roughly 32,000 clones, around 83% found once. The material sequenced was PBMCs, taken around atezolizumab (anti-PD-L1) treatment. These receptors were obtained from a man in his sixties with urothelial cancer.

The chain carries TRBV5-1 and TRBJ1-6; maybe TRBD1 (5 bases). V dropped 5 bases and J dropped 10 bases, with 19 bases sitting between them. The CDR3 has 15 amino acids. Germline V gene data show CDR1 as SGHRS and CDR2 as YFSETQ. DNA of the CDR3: TGCGCCAGCAGGCCGGGACTCAATAGAGGATCACCCCTCCACTTT. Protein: CASRPGLNRGSPLHF.

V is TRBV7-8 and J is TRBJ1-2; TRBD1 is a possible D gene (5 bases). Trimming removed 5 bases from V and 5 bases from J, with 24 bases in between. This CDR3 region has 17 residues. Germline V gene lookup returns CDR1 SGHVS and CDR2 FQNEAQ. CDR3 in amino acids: CASSRGAGSDHPYGYTF. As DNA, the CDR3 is TGTGCCAGCAGCCGCGGGGCAGGAAGCGACCACCCGTATGGCTACACCTTC.

The CDR3 sequence: CASRAGQGAIPNTGELFF. In nucleotides, the CDR3 is TGTGCCAGCAGAGCAGGACAGGGAGCCATTCCGAACACCGGGGAGCTGTTTTTT. J is TRBJ2-2 and V is TRBV5-4, with TRBD1 matching 8 bases. Germline V lookup: CDR1 SGHNT, CDR2 YYREEE (reference sequence). Trimming cost V 5 bases and J 0 bases; bases outside gene matches: 12. The CDR3 is 18 amino acids.